These 19 T cell receptor beta chains were all obtained from the same sample, sequenced in a study of cytomegalovirus exposure and HLA in healthy donors. Both 60 Vbeta primers and 13 Jbeta primers went into the PCR. Libraries were prepared by immunoSEQ multiplex PCR; TCRdb keeps only in-frame clonotypes and omits some of them. In the table there are fewer than 85,000 clones, more than 75% of which are singletons. The sequencing sample was made of PBMCs. These receptors were taken from a male donor in good health and CMV-seropositive.

The chain combines TRBV11-2 with TRBJ2-7, with D unclear. Germline V gene lookup returns CDR1 SGHAT and CDR2 FQNNGV. The CDR3 sequence is 12 residues long. Between the trimmed V and J ends, which lost 4 bases and 0 bases, there was a span of 4 bases. CDR3 coding DNA: TGTGCCAGCAGCTCCTTCTCCTACGAGCAGTACTTC. Translating it yields CASSSFSYEQYF.

The V gene is TRBV5-1, the J gene TRBJ2-5; 7 positions match TRBD1. Trimming cost V 0 bases and J 3 bases; bases outside gene matches: 5. CDR3 length: 15 residues. Per the germline V gene, CDR1 is SGHRS and CDR2 is YFSETQ. The CDR3 nucleotides read TGCGCCAGCAGCTTGGTCCCGACAGGGAAAGAGACCCAGTACTTC. Its translation is CASSLVPTGKETQYF.

The V gene is TRBV19, the J gene TRBJ2-3, with unresolved D. Deletions cut 2 bases from V and 0 bases from J, with 12 bases between. Germline values: CDR1 LNHDA, CDR2 SQIVND (reference sequence). The CDR3 runs 16 residues. The CDR3 spells CASSITHTTSTDTQYF. Written as DNA, the CDR3 is TGTGCCAGTAGTATAACACATACTACTAGCACAGATACGCAGTATTTT. Variable domain in full (rest from reference TRBV19 and TRBJ2-3): DGGITQSPKYLFRKEGQNVTLSCEQNLNHDAMYWYRQDPGQGLRLIYYSQIVNDFQKGDIAEGYSVSREKKESFPLTVTSAQKNPTAFYLCASSITHTTSTDTQYFGPGTRLTVL.

V usage is TRBV19 and J usage is TRBJ1-4, with D maybe TRBD1 (5 bases). Trimming removed 9 bases from V and 1 base from J, with 12 bases in between. CDR3 length: 14 amino acids. Per germline, CDR1 LNHDA and CDR2 SQIVND (reference sequence). In DNA, the CDR3 is TGTGCCAGCTATGACAGCGAAACTAATGAAAAACTGTTTTTT. Its protein is CASYDSETNEKLFF.

This chain joins TRBV27 and TRBJ2-7; 8 nucleotides align to TRBD1. Germline CDR1 and CDR2: MNHEY and SMNVEV (reference sequence). The CDR3 loop spans 14 amino acids. J was trimmed by 3 bases and V by 6 bases; bases with no gene match: 7. The CDR3 loop reads CASSPDRGSYEQYF. The CDR3 DNA reads TGTGCCAGCAGCCCTGACAGGGGTAGCTACGAGCAGTACTTC.

This clone was detected once. V gene TRBV9 combines with J gene TRBJ2-5; D is ambiguous. V was cut by 0 bases and J by 6 bases, with 9 bases left in between. The V gene's germline CDR1 is SGDLS and CDR2 YYNGEE. This CDR3 comprises 13 residues. The CDR3 protein is CASSVDGRQTQYF. In nucleotides, the CDR3 is TGTGCCAGCAGCGTAGACGGCAGGCAGACCCAGTACTTC.

This clone was detected a few times. J is TRBJ1-6 and V is TRBV19, with TRBD1 identical over 7 bases. This CDR3 comprises 14 residues. V gave up 4 bases and J gave up 5 bases; unmatched junction bases: 2. CDR1 and CDR2 from the germline V gene are LNHDA and SQIVND (reference sequence). In nucleotides, the CDR3 is TGTGCCAGTAGTAGGGACAGAAATAATTCACCCCTCCACTTT. This encodes CASSRDRNNSPLHF.

This sequence joins TRBV7-9 and TRBJ1-3, with D perhaps matching TRBD1 (6 bases). V lost 2 bases and J lost 2, with 10 bases in between. CDR1 and CDR2 from the germline V gene are SEHNR and FQNEAQ (reference sequence). CDR3 length equals 15 residues. CDR3 coding DNA: TGTGCCAGCAGCTTATCAGCAGGGGCTGGAAACACCATATATTTT. It yields the protein CASSLSAGAGNTIYF.

The chain combines TRBV4-1 with TRBJ2-7, with 10 bases matching TRBD1. Germline V lookup: CDR1 MGHRA, CDR2 YSYEKL. The CDR3 loop spans 16 amino acids. The J segment lost 5 bases and the V segment lost 4 bases, leaving 11 bases of the junction unmatched. DNA of the CDR3: TGCGCCAGCAGCCCTGCCCCGGGACAGGGGTTCCACGAGCAGTACTTC. It translates to CASSPAPGQGFHEQYF.

For the CDR3, the DNA is TGTGCCAGCAGTAAGACAGGGCGCTCTGGGGCCAACGTCCTGACTTTC. As protein: CASSKTGRSGANVLTF. This chain uses TRBV6-6 with TRBJ2-6; 7 nucleotides align to TRBD1. This CDR3 comprises 16 residues. Germline V gene data show CDR1 as MNHNY and CDR2 as SVGAGI (reference sequence). Unmatched junction bases numbered 4, after V lost 5 bases and J lost 0 bases.

This clone was seen a single time. The chain has TRBV4-3 and TRBJ2-1; 9 positions match TRBD2. Unmatched junction bases numbered 12, after V lost 0 bases and J lost 12 bases. This CDR3 is 16 amino acids long. CDR1 LGHNA and CDR2 YSLEER come from the germline V gene. The CDR3 reads CASSQDGSGGRGGQFF. The CDR3 DNA reads as TGCGCCAGCAGCCAAGATGGAAGCGGGGGGCGAGGTGGGCAGTTCTTC.

V usage is TRBV5-1 and J usage is TRBJ1-4; no definite D call. The CDR3 covers 12 residues. CDR1 is SGHRS and CDR2 is YFSETQ in the germline V gene. V lost 5 bases and J lost 6, with 8 bases in between. CDR3 sequence (DNA): TGCGCCAGCAGGGGTGAGGATGAAAAACTGTTTTTT. It encodes CASRGEDEKLFF.

V and J are TRBV27 and TRBJ1-6, with 7 bases lining up with TRBD1. The junction had 4 bases not matched to a gene; V was cut back by 5 bases and J by 6 bases. Looked up from germline, CDR1 is MNHEY and CDR2 is SMNVEV (reference sequence). The CDR3 has 14 amino acids. The CDR3 nucleotides are TGTGCCAGCAGTGAGGGACAGAGTAATTCACCCCTCCACTTT. Its translation: CASSEGQSNSPLHF.

In nucleotides, the CDR3 is TGTGCCAGCAGTGAATTCCTAGCGGGGAGCACAGATACGCAGTATTTT. Protein sequence: CASSEFLAGSTDTQYF. The rearrangement uses TRBV2 and TRBJ2-3, with 9 bases matching TRBD2. The CDR3 runs to 16 residues. The V gene's germline CDR1 is SNHLY and CDR2 FYNNEI. V lost 2 bases to trimming and J lost 0 bases; unmatched junction nucleotides: 3.

This chain links TRBV29-1 with TRBJ2-3; 7 nucleotides align to TRBD1. V was clipped by 5 bases and J by 3 bases; unmatched bases: 2. CDR1 SQVTM and CDR2 ANQGSEA come from the germline V gene. CDR3 size: 12 residues. The CDR3 sequence: CSVRQGTDTQYF. CDR3 bases: TGCAGCGTTCGACAGGGAACAGATACGCAGTATTTT.

The chain is built from TRBV12-5 and TRBJ2-7, with TRBD2 matching 7 bases. CDR1 and CDR2 from the germline V gene are LGHNT and FRNRAP. The length of the CDR3 is 16 residues. J gave up 2 bases and V 5 bases, and 12 bases lay outside the gene matches. CDR3 sequence (DNA): TGTGCTAGTGGTCCCTCGAAGAGCGGGAAACCCTACGAGCAGTACTTC. This sequence encodes CASGPSKSGKPYEQYF.

The V call is TRBV6-5, the J call TRBJ2-7; D perhaps matches TRBD1 (5 bases). The germline V gene has CDR1 MNHEY and CDR2 SVGAGI. The CDR3 runs 13 residues. V was trimmed by 0 bases and J by 4 bases, leaving 7 bases between them. CDR3 in amino acids: CASSYSDRYEQYF. CDR3 DNA: TGTGCCAGCAGTTACTCCGACAGATACGAGCAGTACTTC.

This clone was picked up one time. This chain joins TRBV11-3 and TRBJ2-4, with a possible D match to TRBD1 (6 bases). Trimming took off 2 bases at V and 3 bases at J, with 11 bases between the two ends. CDR3 length: 15 amino acids. Germline lookup yields CDR1 SGHNT and CDR2 YENEEA. The CDR3 nucleotides read TGTGCCAGCAGCTTACAAAGGACAGACAAAAACATTCAGTACTTC. It translates to CASSLQRTDKNIQYF. Using reference TRBV11-3 and TRBJ2-4 for the parts outside the CDR3, the full variable domain is EAGVVQSPRYKIIEKKQPVAFWCNPISGHNTLYWYLQNLGQGPELLIRYENEEAVDDSQLPKDRFSAERLKGVDSTLKIQPAELGDSAVYLCASSLQRTDKNIQYFGAGTRLSVL.

This chain joins TRBV7-3 and TRBJ2-2; 7 positions match TRBD1. The trim removed 2 bases at V and 8 bases at J, leaving 5 bases unmatched. Looked up from germline, CDR1 is SGHTA and CDR2 is FQGTGA. The CDR3 length is 14 residues. The CDR3 nucleotides read TGTGCCAGCAGCTTAGAGGGGGCCGTAGGGGAGCTGTTTTTT. Translation: CASSLEGAVGELFF.